This T cell receptor (beta chain) is from a study of glioma-infiltrating T cells. Study-wide points: Non-neoplastic patients had below-expected tissue-blood divergence, while all gliomas exceeded expectation. Only very few CDR3 sequences appeared in both tissue and blood.

TCR alpha and beta CDR3 regions were amplified from RNA using iRepertoire nested multiplex PCR. One-step reverse transcription and amplification started from around 100-400 ng of tissue mRNA or PBMC total RNA. One entry per CDR3 protein results from TCRdb running MiXCR on the multiplex PCR reads. The data show 100,000 to 150,000 distinct CDR3 sequences, around 25% seen once. Germline lookup yields CDR1 SGHVS and CDR2 FNYEAQ. This CDR3 comprises 16 residues. With V trimmed by 5 bases and J by 0 bases, 7 bases remained unmatched. With respect to this clonotype: The antigen is unknown.

This chain uses TRBV7-6 with TRBJ1-1; 9 nucleotides agree with TRBD1. The sample comprised glioma tissue, nonneoplastic brain tissue, or PBMCs (not recorded which). The source is a human donor with low-grade glioma or glioblastoma, undergoing nonglioma brain surgery, or in good health (not recorded which). CDR3 bases: TGTGCCAGCAGCGTTTACAGGGGGCCCATGAACACTGAAGCTTTCTTT. Protein: CASSVYRGPMNTEAFF.